What follows is one T cell receptor beta chain and its context. Its matching antigen is unknown. Researchers divided each subset's genomic DNA evenly across several immunoSEQ plates. The data were produced by immunoSEQ multiplex PCR, yet TCRdb's version contains in-frame clones alone and is incomplete. Here the sample spans 1,400,000 or so clones, approximately 98.5% being singletons. This sample stems from a study of shared clonotypes between healthy human individuals. General study points: Larger estimated richness was generally recorded for naive subsets relative to memory subsets.

Germline V gene data show CDR1 as SNHLY and CDR2 as FYNNEI. This CDR3 is 13 amino acids long. V was pared by 5 bases and J by 5 bases, with 9 bases between. Splitting of CD4+ cells produced CD45RA+ naive and CD45RA-negative memory subsets. The sample consisted of naive CD4+ T cells sorted from blood. The subset is: CD45RA+ positively selected. This TCR came from a man under 40 in good health. The chain recombines TRBV2 with TRBJ1-4, with D unclear. The CDR3 spells CASSLVENEKLFF. The CDR3 DNA reads TGTGCCAGCAGTTTGGTGGAGAATGAAAAACTGTTTTTT.